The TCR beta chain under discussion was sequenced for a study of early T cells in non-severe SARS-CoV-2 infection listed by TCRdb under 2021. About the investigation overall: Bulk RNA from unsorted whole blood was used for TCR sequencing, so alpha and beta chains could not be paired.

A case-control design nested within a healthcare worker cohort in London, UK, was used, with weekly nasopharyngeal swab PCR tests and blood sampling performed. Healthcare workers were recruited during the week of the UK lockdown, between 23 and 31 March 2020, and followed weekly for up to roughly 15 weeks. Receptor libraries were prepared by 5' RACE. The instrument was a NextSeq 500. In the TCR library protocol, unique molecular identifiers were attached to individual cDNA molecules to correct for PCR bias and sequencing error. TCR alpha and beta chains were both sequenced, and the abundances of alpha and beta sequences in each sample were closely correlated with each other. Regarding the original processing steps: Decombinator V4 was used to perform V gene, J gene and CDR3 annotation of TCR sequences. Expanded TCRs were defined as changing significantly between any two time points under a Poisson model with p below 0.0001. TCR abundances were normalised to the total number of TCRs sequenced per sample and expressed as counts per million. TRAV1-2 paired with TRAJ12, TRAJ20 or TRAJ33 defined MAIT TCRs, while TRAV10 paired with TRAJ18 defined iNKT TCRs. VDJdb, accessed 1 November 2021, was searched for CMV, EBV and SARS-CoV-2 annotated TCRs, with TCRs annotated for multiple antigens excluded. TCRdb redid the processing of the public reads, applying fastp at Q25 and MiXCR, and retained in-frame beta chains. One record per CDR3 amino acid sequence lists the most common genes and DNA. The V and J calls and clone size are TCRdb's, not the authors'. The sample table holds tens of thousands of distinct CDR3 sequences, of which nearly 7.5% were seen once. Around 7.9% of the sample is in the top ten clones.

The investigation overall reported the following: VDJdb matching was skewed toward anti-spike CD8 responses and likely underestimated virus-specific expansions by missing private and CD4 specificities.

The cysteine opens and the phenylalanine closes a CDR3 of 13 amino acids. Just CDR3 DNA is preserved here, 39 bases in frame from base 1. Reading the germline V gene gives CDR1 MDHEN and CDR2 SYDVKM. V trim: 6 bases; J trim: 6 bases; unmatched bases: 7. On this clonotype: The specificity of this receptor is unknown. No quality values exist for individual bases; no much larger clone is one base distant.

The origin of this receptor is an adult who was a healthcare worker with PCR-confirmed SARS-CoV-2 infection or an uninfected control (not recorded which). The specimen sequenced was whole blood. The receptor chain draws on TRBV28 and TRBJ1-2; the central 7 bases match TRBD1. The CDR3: CASSQGDGNGYTF. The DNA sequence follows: TGTGCCAGCAGCCAGGGGGATGGAAATGGCTACACCTTC.